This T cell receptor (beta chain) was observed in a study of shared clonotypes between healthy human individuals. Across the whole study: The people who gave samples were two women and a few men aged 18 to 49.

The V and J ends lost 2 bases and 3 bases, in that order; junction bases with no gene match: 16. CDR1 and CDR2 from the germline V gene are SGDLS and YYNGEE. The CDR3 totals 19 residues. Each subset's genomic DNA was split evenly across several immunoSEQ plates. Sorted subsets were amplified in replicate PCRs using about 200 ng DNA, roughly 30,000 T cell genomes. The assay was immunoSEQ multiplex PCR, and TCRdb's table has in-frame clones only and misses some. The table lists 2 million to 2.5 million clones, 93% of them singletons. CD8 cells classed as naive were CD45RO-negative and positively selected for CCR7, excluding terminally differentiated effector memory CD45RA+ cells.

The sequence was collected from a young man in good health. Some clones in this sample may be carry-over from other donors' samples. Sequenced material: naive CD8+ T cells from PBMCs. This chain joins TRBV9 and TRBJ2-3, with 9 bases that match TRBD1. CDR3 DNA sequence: TGTGCCAGCAGCGTGTCCGGGACAGGGTCCCGGGATGGGACAGATACGCAGTATTTT. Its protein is CASSVSGTGSRDGTDTQYF.